Each of the 17 T cell receptor beta chains below was sequenced from the same sample in a study of T cell repertoires in cytomegalovirus infection. TCRdb analysed the reads with MiXCR anew, one entry per CDR3 protein. The data show approximately 200,000 distinct CDR3 sequences, about 20% seen once. The specimen was CD8+ T cells from PBMCs. These receptors were collected from a human donor in good health (CMV status not recorded). Some clones in this sample may be carry-over from other donors' samples.

This clonotype was picked up many times. V and J are TRBV19 and TRBJ2-2; TRBD1 matches at 8 bases. The V segment lost 8 bases and the J segment 3 bases; nucleotides outside the gene matches: 8. CDR3 length: 15 amino acids. Germline V gives CDR1 LNHDA, CDR2 SQIVND (reference sequence). The CDR3 DNA reads TGTGCCAGTCTAAGGGGGACAGGATACACCGGGGAGCTGTTTTTT. The encoded protein is CASLRGTGYTGELFF.

This clonotype was picked up a small number of times. The chain couples TRBV2 to TRBJ2-1; TRBD1 agrees at 8 bases. With 6 bases clipped from V and 7 bases from J, the junction kept 14 bases outside the gene matches. Germline assignment: CDR1 SNHLY and CDR2 FYNNEI. The CDR3 length is 16 residues. The CDR3 protein is CASSGAGTGVWNEQFF. For the CDR3, the DNA is TGTGCCAGCAGCGGAGCCGGGACAGGCGTGTGGAATGAGCAGTTCTTC. The variable domain in full, completed from reference TRBV2 and TRBJ2-1, reads EPEVTQTPSHQVTQMGQEVILRCVPISNHLYFYWYRQILGQKVEFLVSFYNNEISEKSEIFDDQFSVERPDGSNFTLKIRSTKLEDSAMYFCASSGAGTGVWNEQFFGPGTRLTVL.

This clonotype was recorded a few times. The chain carries TRBV10-3 and TRBJ1-5, with D perhaps matching TRBD1 (5 bases). The CDR3 is made up of 12 amino acids. Trimming left V 5 bases short and J 4 bases short, with 6 bases between. Per germline, CDR1 ENHRY and CDR2 SYGVKD. The chain's CDR3 is CAISQGNQPQHF. The CDR3 nucleotides read TGTGCCATCAGTCAGGGAAATCAGCCCCAGCATTTT.

V usage is TRBV19 and J usage is TRBJ2-1, with D possibly TRBD1 on 6 matching bases. Deletions cut 5 bases from V and 7 bases from J, with 12 bases between. Germline V gives CDR1 LNHDA, CDR2 SQIVND (reference sequence). The CDR3 contains 13 residues. The CDR3 spells CASSSTGRNEQFF. In DNA form, the CDR3 reads TGTGCCAGTAGTTCGACAGGTAGAAATGAGCAGTTCTTC.

The rearrangement joins TRBV29-1 to TRBJ2-7; D might be TRBD1 or TRBD2, each matching 5 bases. CDR3 size: 11 residues. Trimming took 2 bases from V and 7 from J, leaving 9 bases between them. Germline CDR1 SQVTM, CDR2 ANQGSEA. The CDR3 bases are TGCAGCGTTGAACTAGGGACGGAGCAGTACTTC. Protein product: CSVELGTEQYF.

This clonotype was observed a handful of times. The V gene is TRBV11-2, the J gene TRBJ2-1, with 10 nucleotides matching TRBD1. Germline-derived CDR1 and CDR2 are SGHAT and FQNNGV. J was trimmed by 12 bases and V by 7 bases; bases with no gene match: 15. This CDR3 is built from 15 residues. CDR3 sequence (DNA): TGTGCCAGCAATCCCGGACAGGGGGGAACCTATGGGCAGTTCTTC. This codes for CASNPGQGGTYGQFF.

V usage is TRBV3-1 and J usage is TRBJ2-1; D may match TRBD1 or TRBD2 (5 bases each). The V gene lost 0 bases and the J gene lost 3 bases, with 12 bases spanning the gap. This CDR3 has 16 amino acids. Germline CDR1 LGHDT, CDR2 YNNKEL (reference sequence). The CDR3 loop reads CASSQDSGTVYNEQFF. CDR3 in DNA: TGTGCCAGCAGCCAAGATTCCGGGACGGTCTACAATGAGCAGTTCTTC.

A few counts support this clonotype. The chain uses TRBV6-6 and TRBJ2-1, with TRBD2 matching 9 bases. This CDR3 comprises 15 residues. Germline lookup yields CDR1 MNHNY and CDR2 SVGAGI (reference sequence). With 8 bases clipped from V and 4 bases from J, the junction kept 9 bases outside the gene matches. CDR3 loop: CASGLPSGAYNEQFF. For the CDR3, the DNA is TGTGCCAGCGGCTTGCCTAGCGGGGCTTACAATGAGCAGTTCTTC.

The chain couples TRBV7-9 to TRBJ2-5; D is perhaps TRBD1 (6 bases). There are 14 residues in the CDR3. CDR1 and CDR2 from the germline V gene are SEHNR and FQNEAQ (reference sequence). Trimming removed 4 bases at V and 0 bases at J, with 9 bases between. This CDR3 is CASSSRTDQETQYF. CDR3 DNA: TGTGCCAGCAGCTCCCGGACAGACCAAGAGACCCAGTACTTC.

There are a few counts of this clonotype. This sequence joins TRBV14 and TRBJ2-1; 11 bases agree with TRBD1. Germline lookup yields CDR1 SGHDN and CDR2 FVKESK. This CDR3 has 15 amino acids. V shed 3 bases and J 8 bases; nucleotides not matched to a gene: 6. The DNA for the CDR3 is TGTGCCAGCAGCCATCCGGGACAGGGGGTAGATGAGCAGTTCTTC. As protein: CASSHPGQGVDEQFF.

J is TRBJ2-1 and V is TRBV27; TRBD2 agrees at 11 bases. From germline, CDR1 is MNHEY and CDR2 SMNVEV (reference sequence). Trimming removed 4 bases from V and 8 bases from J; junction bases left unmatched: 4. The CDR3 contains 14 residues. Here the CDR3 DNA reads TGTGCCAGCAGTTCGGGACTAGCGGTTGATGAGCAGTTCTTC. Protein product: CASSSGLAVDEQFF.

The table lists this clonotype with many counts. The chain links TRBV7-9 to TRBJ2-1; possibly TRBD2 for D (6 bases). Germline lookup yields CDR1 SEHNR and CDR2 FQNEAQ (reference sequence). Between the trimmed V and J ends, which lost 7 bases and 8 bases, there was a span of 15 bases. The CDR3 length is 13 residues. CDR3 region: CASIVLSGDEQFF. The CDR3 DNA sequence: TGTGCCAGCATCGTATTGTCGGGGGATGAGCAGTTCTTC. Together with reference TRBV7-9 and TRBJ2-1, the CDR3 gives the full variable domain: DTGVSQNPRHKITKRGQNVTFRCDPISEHNRLYWYRQTLGQGPEFLTYFQNEAQLEKSRLLSDRFSAERPKGSFSTLEIQRTEQGDSAMYLCASIVLSGDEQFFGPGTRLTVL.

The chain uses TRBV6-5 and TRBJ1-2; a weak D match, TRBD1 (6 bases). CDR3 length: 13 residues. The V and J ends lost 2 bases and 4 bases respectively, with 8 bases between them. CDR1 is MNHEY, CDR2 SVGAGI, per germline. CDR3 nucleotide sequence: TGTGCCAGCAGTTACCAGGACAGCTATGGCTACACCTTC. It yields the protein CASSYQDSYGYTF.

This clonotype was detected a few times. The chain has TRBV11-2 and TRBJ1-1; D remains unclear. Germline CDR1 and CDR2: SGHAT and FQNNGV. The germline V and J ends were trimmed by 3 bases and 3 bases, with 8 bases remaining between them. There are 13 residues in the CDR3. The CDR3 region is CASSLAPYTEAFF. The CDR3 DNA follows: TGTGCCAGCAGCTTGGCCCCGTACACTGAAGCTTTCTTT.

This clonotype has a single count. The chain has TRBV19 and TRBJ1-1; D call uncertain. Germline values: CDR1 LNHDA, CDR2 SQIVND (reference sequence). V lost 3 bases and J lost 1, with 9 bases in between. CDR3 size: 14 residues. The CDR3, as DNA: TGTGCCAGTAGTATTTCTTCAGGGAACACTGAAGCTTTCTTT. Translation gives CASSISSGNTEAFF.

This clonotype came up a few times. V usage is TRBV28 and J usage is TRBJ2-7, with TRBD2 matching 9 bases. CDR1 is MDHEN, CDR2 SYDVKM, per germline. The CDR3 is 17 amino acids. The junction had 11 bases not matched to a gene; V was cut back by 2 bases and J by 3 bases. The CDR3 protein is CASSLPPQGLAHYEQYF. The CDR3 DNA is TGTGCCAGCAGTTTACCCCCCCAGGGACTAGCCCACTACGAGCAGTACTTC.

The CDR3 region has the DNA TGCAGTGCTAGAGAACGCCGACAGGACGGCCGATACAATGAGCAGTTCTTC. This sequence encodes CSARERRQDGRYNEQFF. This rearrangement joins TRBV20-1 to TRBJ2-1; TRBD1 is a possible D gene (6 bases). The CDR3 loop spans 17 amino acids. CDR1 DFQATT and CDR2 SNEGSKA come from the germline V gene (reference sequence). Trimming took off 0 bases at V and 4 bases at J, with 19 bases between the two ends.